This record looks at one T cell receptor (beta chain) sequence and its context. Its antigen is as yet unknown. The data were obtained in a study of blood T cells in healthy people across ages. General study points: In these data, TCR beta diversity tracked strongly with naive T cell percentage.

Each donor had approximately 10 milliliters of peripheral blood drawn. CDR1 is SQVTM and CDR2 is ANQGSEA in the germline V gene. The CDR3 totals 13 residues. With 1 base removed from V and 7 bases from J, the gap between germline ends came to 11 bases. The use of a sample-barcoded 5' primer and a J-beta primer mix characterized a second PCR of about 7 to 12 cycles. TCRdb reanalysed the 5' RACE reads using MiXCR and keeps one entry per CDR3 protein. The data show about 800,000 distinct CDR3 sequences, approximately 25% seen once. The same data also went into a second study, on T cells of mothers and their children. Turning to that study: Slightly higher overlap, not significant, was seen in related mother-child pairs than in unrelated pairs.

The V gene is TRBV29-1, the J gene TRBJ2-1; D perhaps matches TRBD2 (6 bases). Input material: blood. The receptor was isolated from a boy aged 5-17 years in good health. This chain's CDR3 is CSVEAWSGNEQFF. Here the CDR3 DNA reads TGCAGCGTTGAAGCTTGGAGCGGGAATGAGCAGTTCTTC.